One sample yielded the 16 T cell receptor beta chains listed below, sequenced in a study of blood T cell repertoires in COVID-19. Generated by immunoSEQ multiplex PCR, the TCRdb table keeps only in-frame clones and is missing some. The top ten clones hold approximately 3.4% of a sample with over 85,000 clones, more than 70% of them seen once. What was sequenced was peripheral blood. Source of these receptors: a woman aged 45-65 years with acute or convalescent COVID-19.

The table lists this clone with a count of one. The V call is TRBV28, the J call TRBJ1-2; the D is unclear. V was trimmed by 6 bases and J by 3 bases, leaving 14 bases between them. The CDR3 is made up of 14 amino acids. Germline V CDR1 and CDR2: MDHEN, SYDVKM. CDR3 protein: CASRHSWQDYGYTF. The CDR3, as DNA: TGTGCCAGCAGACACAGTTGGCAGGACTATGGCTACACCTTC.

The chain carries TRBV27 and TRBJ2-7; 13 bases agree with TRBD2. The CDR3 contains 17 residues. Germline CDR1 MNHEY, CDR2 SMNVEV (reference sequence). The ends lost 8 bases at V and 4 bases at J; junction bases unmatched: 14. The CDR3, as DNA: TGTGCCAGCCGATCGACAGGGGGGACTAGCGGGACTTACGAGCAGTACTTC. Translation: CASRSTGGTSGTYEQYF.

The chain is built from TRBV5-1 and TRBJ1-6, with 7 bases that match TRBD1. The ends lost 7 bases at V and 7 bases at J; junction bases unmatched: 8. The CDR3 spans 14 residues. Germline V gene data show CDR1 as SGHRS and CDR2 as YFSETQ. CDR3 in amino acids: CASGPGQQNSPLHF. The CDR3 nucleotides are TGCGCCAGCGGACCGGGACAGCAAAATTCACCCCTCCACTTT.

The chain has TRBV19 and TRBJ2-7; TRBD1 might be the D (6 bases). The CDR3 length is 15 residues. Between the trimmed V and J ends, which lost 3 bases and 7 bases, there was a span of 19 bases. Germline CDR1 reads LNHDA; CDR2 reads SQIVND (reference sequence). The CDR3 protein is CASSMTQGSVSEQYF. The CDR3 coding sequence is TGTGCCAGTAGTATGACACAGGGAAGCGTAAGTGAGCAGTACTTC.

This clone occurred a few times. V usage is TRBV10-3 and J usage is TRBJ2-1; 7 bases are shared with TRBD1. The CDR3 loop spans 14 amino acids. V trimming: 9 bases; J trimming: 4 bases; junction bases outside the gene matches: 9. In germline, CDR1 is ENHRY, CDR2 SYGVKD. This CDR3 is CAMSPGQNYNEQFF. In DNA, the CDR3 is TGTGCCATGTCTCCGGGACAGAATTACAATGAGCAGTTCTTC.

V gene TRBV11-2 combines with J gene TRBJ2-7; TRBD2 agrees at 9 bases. Per the germline V gene, CDR1 is SGHAT and CDR2 is FQNNGV. The CDR3 consists of 15 residues. V lost 1 base and J lost 4; bases outside the gene matches: 5. CDR3: CASSLGAGGPYEQYF. The CDR3 DNA follows: TGTGCCAGCAGCTTAGGTGCGGGAGGGCCTTACGAGCAGTACTTC.

Only a few counts were recorded for this clone. The chain couples TRBV5-1 to TRBJ2-7; 10 positions match TRBD1. The CDR3 spans 16 residues. V lost 0 bases to trimming and J lost 3 bases; unmatched junction nucleotides: 6. CDR1 SGHRS and CDR2 YFSETQ come from the germline V gene. CDR3 bases: TGCGCCAGCAGCTTGGCCCTGGGACAGGGGATCTACGAGCAGTACTTC. This sequence encodes CASSLALGQGIYEQYF. Using reference TRBV5-1 and TRBJ2-7 for the parts outside the CDR3, the full variable domain is KAGVTQTPRYLIKTRGQQVTLSCSPISGHRSVSWYQQTPGQGLQFLFEYFSETQRNKGNFPGRFSGRQFSNSRSEMNVSTLELGDSALYLCASSLALGQGIYEQYFGPGTRLTVT.

This chain links TRBV3-1 (or the pseudogene TRBV3-2) with TRBJ2-1; D uncertain. Trimming cost V 4 bases and J 0 bases, with 4 bases left between them. Looked up from germline, CDR1 is LGHDT and CDR2 is YNNKEL (reference sequence). This CDR3 has 13 amino acids. The CDR3, as DNA: TGTGCCAGCAGCCTCAACTCCTACAATGAGCAGTTCTTC. Encoded protein: CASSLNSYNEQFF.

The chain recombines TRBV7-8 with TRBJ1-6, with D possibly matching TRBD1 (6 bases). V lost 3 bases, J lost 7 bases, and 13 bases lay in between. The germline CDR1 and CDR2 sequences are SGHVS and FQNEAQ. This CDR3 has 15 amino acids. The CDR3 here is CASSFQGWDNSPLHF. CDR3 in DNA: TGTGCCAGCAGCTTCCAGGGGTGGGACAATTCACCCCTCCACTTT.

V is TRBV6-5 and J is TRBJ2-1; 8 bases line up with TRBD2. CDR1 is MNHEY, CDR2 SVGAGI, per germline. Losses at the gene ends were 6 bases for V and 3 bases for J; bases not matched to a gene: 7. This CDR3 region has 15 residues. CDR3 DNA sequence: TGTGCCAGCAGGGTAGCGGGAAATGGCTACAATGAGCAGTTCTTC. Translating gives CASRVAGNGYNEQFF.

The rearrangement links TRBV5-1 to TRBJ2-5; 8 nucleotides agree with TRBD1. Trimming at V came to 4 bases and at J to 7 bases, leaving 12 bases not matched to a gene. The CDR3 is 15 amino acids. The germline V gene has CDR1 SGHRS and CDR2 YFSETQ. DNA of the CDR3: TGCGCCAGCAGCAACGGACAGGGCCACCCAATGACCCAGTACTTC. This translates into CASSNGQGHPMTQYF.

This chain links TRBV2 with TRBJ1-5; D gene unclear. Germline values: CDR1 SNHLY, CDR2 FYNNEI. This CDR3 contains 14 residues. With 3 bases removed from V and 4 bases from J, the gap between germline ends came to 10 bases. The CDR3 DNA is TGTGCCAGCAGTGAGTTGGCCTCAAATCAGCCCCAGCATTTT. It yields the protein CASSELASNQPQHF.

This clone came up a few times. The chain is built from TRBV6-6 and TRBJ2-3; the match to TRBD1 covers 10 bases. CDR3 length: 14 amino acids. The germline CDR1 and CDR2 sequences are MNHNY and SVGAGI (reference sequence). With 8 bases clipped from V and 1 base from J, the junction kept 3 bases outside the gene matches. The DNA for the CDR3 is TGTGCCAGCCTCGGGACAGGGGGCACAGATACGCAGTATTTT. Translating it yields CASLGTGGTDTQYF.

The J gene is TRBJ1-1, the V gene TRBV19, with D hard to call. Germline lookup yields CDR1 LNHDA and CDR2 SQIVND (reference sequence). With 6 bases removed from V and 1 base from J, the gap between germline ends came to 12 bases. The CDR3 extends over 14 amino acids. CDR3 bases: TGTGCCAGTAGCTGGGAGAGGGCGAACACTGAAGCTTTCTTT. Translating gives CASSWERANTEAFF.

As DNA, the CDR3 is TGTGCCAGCAGTTTAGGGCCGCCGATGAACACTGAAGCTTTCTTT. Encoded protein: CASSLGPPMNTEAFF. The V call is TRBV28, the J call TRBJ1-1; D remains unclear. The CDR3 totals 15 residues. V was pared by 2 bases and J by 0 bases, with 10 bases between. The germline gives CDR1 MDHEN, CDR2 SYDVKM.

The chain employs TRBV5-4 and TRBJ2-2; 10 bases match TRBD2. This CDR3 has 17 amino acids. With V trimmed by 4 bases and J by 1 base, 7 bases remained unmatched. From germline, CDR1 is SGHNT and CDR2 YYREEE (reference sequence). CDR3 loop: CASSRDGLAENTGELFF. The CDR3 DNA sequence: TGTGCCAGCAGCAGAGACGGACTAGCGGAGAACACCGGGGAGCTGTTTTTT.